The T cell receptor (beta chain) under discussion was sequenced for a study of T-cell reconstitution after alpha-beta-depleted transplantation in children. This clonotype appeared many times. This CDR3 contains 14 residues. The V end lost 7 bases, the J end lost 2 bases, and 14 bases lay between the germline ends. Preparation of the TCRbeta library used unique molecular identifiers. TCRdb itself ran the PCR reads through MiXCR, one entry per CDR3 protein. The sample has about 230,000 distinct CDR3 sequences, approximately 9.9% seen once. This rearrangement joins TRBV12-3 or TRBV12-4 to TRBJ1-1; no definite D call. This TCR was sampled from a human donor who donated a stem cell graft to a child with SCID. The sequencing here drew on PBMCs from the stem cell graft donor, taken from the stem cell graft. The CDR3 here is CASNIQRTNTEAFF. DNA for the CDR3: TGTGCCAGCAACATACAAAGGACCAACACTGAAGCTTTCTTT.